The rows below give T cell receptor beta chains drawn from one sample of a study of T cells of healthy individuals. A single record per CDR3 protein comes from TCRdb applying MiXCR to the 5' RACE reads. The sample holds tens of thousands of distinct CDR3 sequences; 14% to 15% are singletons and the top ten take roughly a sixth. The receptors were sampled from a human donor in good health. Each CDR3 is given with its conserved first and last residue. D genes are given only for firm matches. Clone size is given for some rows only: seen once, a few or many times, or a class if the clone is expanded.

clone size | J gene | V gene | D gene | CDR3 protein | CDR3 DNA
many | TRBJ2-3 | TRBV5-1 | TRBD2 | CASSSPAGADTQYF | TGCGCCAGCAGCTCTCCAGCGGGAGCAGATACGCAGTATTTT
many | TRBJ2-7 | TRBV1 | NA | CTSSQDLEGEPYEQYF | TGCACCAGCAGCCAAGATCTGGAAGGGGAACCCTACGAGCAGTACTTC
many | TRBJ1-2 | TRBV2 | NA | CASSVGGWGYTF | TGTGCCAGCAGTGTCGGGGGTTGGGGCTACACCTTC
few | TRBJ2-5 | TRBV29-1 | TRBD2 | CSGWNGGGMTQYF | TGCAGCGGGTGGAACGGGGGGGGAATGACCCAGTACTTC
NA | TRBJ2-2 | TRBV2 | NA | CASSEGRGTGELFF | TGTGCCAGCAGTGAAGGCAGGGGCACCGGGGAGCTGTTTTTT
many | TRBJ2-1 | TRBV21-1 | NA | CASSKPHSSYNEQFF | TGTGCCAGCAGCAAACCCCACAGCTCCTACAATGAGCAGTTCTTC
many | TRBJ2-2 | TRBV7-3 | NA | CASSFFSGRANAGELFF | TGTGCCAGCAGCTTTTTTAGTGGACGGGCAAACGCCGGGGAGCTGTTTTTT
NA | TRBJ2-3 | TRBV27 | NA | CASSLSAPDTQYF | TGTGCCAGCAGTTTATCGGCCCCAGATACGCAGTATTTT
many | TRBJ2-7 | TRBV5-1 | NA | CASTLAGPGSYEQYF | TGCGCCAGCACTTTGGCGGGTCCAGGGTCCTACGAGCAGTACTTC
NA | TRBJ1-4 | TRBV4-1 | TRBD1 | CASSQGAREGQEKLFF | TGCGCCAGCAGCCAAGGGGCCAGGGAGGGACAGGAAAAACTGTTTTTT
NA | TRBJ2-5 | TRBV2 | TRBD1 | CASSERGQGSETQYF | TGTGCCAGCAGTGAACGAGGACAGGGGTCGGAGACCCAGTACTTC
many | TRBJ2-1 | TRBV20-1 | NA | CRPGDSSYNEQFF | TGCAGGCCGGGGGACAGCTCCTACAATGAGCAGTTCTTC
few | TRBJ2-7 | TRBV9 | TRBD1 | CASSVLPQGQQPYEQYF | TGTGCCAGCAGCGTATTACCCCAGGGACAGCAACCCTACGAGCAGTACTTC
many | TRBJ2-2 | TRBV10-3 | NA | CAILLRDTDTGELFF | TGTGCCATCCTCCTCCGGGACACAGACACCGGGGAGCTGTTTTTT
many | TRBJ2-3 | TRBV6-5 | TRBD2 | CASSGRRTDTQYF | TGTGCCAGCAGCGGGAGGCGGACAGATACGCAGTATTTT
few | TRBJ1-6 | TRBV24-1 | NA | CATCYIRAPKRDSPLHF | TGTGCCACCTGCTACATCCGAGCCCCGAAGAGAGATTCACCCCTCCACTTT
few | TRBJ2-7 | TRBV29-1 | NA | CSVEDKDEQYF | TGCAGCGTTGAAGATAAAGACGAGCAGTACTTC
few | TRBJ2-7 | TRBV7-2 | NA | CASSFSRSYEQYF | TGTGCCAGCAGCTTTAGCCGCTCCTACGAGCAGTACTTC
many | TRBJ1-2 | TRBV4-2 | NA | CASSQVRQFLIGYTF | TGTGCCAGCAGCCAAGTTCGCCAGTTTCTAATTGGCTACACCTTC
NA | TRBJ1-3 | TRBV9 | NA | CASSVDVSSGNTIYF | TGTGCCAGCAGCGTAGATGTGAGCTCTGGAAACACCATATATTTT
many | TRBJ2-7 | TRBV20-1 | NA | CSARDPTGNEQYF | TGCAGTGCTAGAGATCCTACCGGGAACGAGCAGTACTTC
many | TRBJ2-7 | TRBV11-2 | TRBD2 | CASAGGGPSGEQYF | TGTGCCAGCGCGGGGGGGGGACCGTCGGGTGAGCAGTACTTC
NA | TRBJ2-5 | TRBV11-2 | NA | CASSHDRLTVTQYF | TGTGCCAGCAGCCATGACAGGCTCACGGTGACCCAGTACTTC
few | TRBJ2-3 | TRBV7-2 | NA | CASSLRGSGTDTQYF | TGTGCCAGCAGCTTAAGAGGGAGCGGCACAGATACGCAGTATTTT
NA | TRBJ2-2 | TRBV9 | NA | CASSVDARRVNTGELFF | TGTGCCAGCAGCGTAGATGCCAGGAGGGTGAACACCGGGGAGCTGTTTTTT
many | TRBJ2-3 | TRBV9 | NA | CASSELTDTQYF | TGTGCCAGCAGCGAACTCACAGATACGCAGTATTTT